This T cell receptor beta chain was retrieved from a study of blood T cell repertoires in COVID-19. Study overall: Samples taken during acute and convalescent COVID-19 were collected in the United States, Italy and Spain. Sources were T cells, B-cell-depleted T cells, or PBMCs; the material itself was cDNA or gDNA.

This CDR3 is 15 amino acids long. V was clipped by 5 bases and J by 5 bases; unmatched bases: 9. CDR1 and CDR2 from the germline V gene are SNHLY and FYNNEI. In the original analysis: Reference gene primer amplification gave nucleated cell count estimates. This table comes from immunoSEQ multiplex PCR, and its TCRdb copy is limited to in-frame clones, with some not included. V and J calls and clone size are as listed in that table; D and trimming were resolved from the DNA. The sample lists approximately 89,000 clones; 70% to 90% were seen once. This chain links TRBV2 with TRBJ1-2, with TRBD1 matching over 9 bases. Sequencing was done on a sample of peripheral blood. The TCR sequence derives from a woman aged 70 to 79 with acute or convalescent COVID-19. The chain's CDR3 is CASSYSSDRGYGYTF. The CDR3 DNA sequence: TGTGCCAGCAGTTATAGTTCCGACAGGGGGTATGGCTACACCTTC.